The 21 T cell receptor beta chains listed next were all sequenced from one sample in a study of T cell responses to AZD1222 COVID-19 vaccine. Libraries were prepared by immunoSEQ multiplex PCR; TCRdb keeps only in-frame clonotypes and omits some of them. This sample has around 110,000 clones, with around 90% found just once. The sample was peripheral blood, taken on day 0 of AZD1222 vaccination. Receptor source: an adult in good health.

This chain joins TRBV18 and TRBJ2-7; perhaps TRBD2 as D (5 bases). There are 15 residues in the CDR3. V was pared by 3 bases and J by 3 bases, with 15 bases between. Per germline, CDR1 KGHSH and CDR2 LQKENI. Here the CDR3 DNA reads TGTGCCAGCTCACCCCTAGCACGGAGTGACTACGAGCAGTACTTC. This gives the protein CASSPLARSDYEQYF.

The chain recombines TRBV19 with TRBJ2-1; 10 bases fit TRBD1. Germline CDR1 LNHDA, CDR2 SQIVND (reference sequence). J was trimmed by 3 bases and V by 8 bases; bases with no gene match: 10. The CDR3 has 16 amino acids. The CDR3 DNA reads as TGTGCCAGTTCCGACGGAGGGGACAGGGGCTACAATGAGCAGTTCTTC. Translating gives CASSDGGDRGYNEQFF.

This rearrangement joins TRBV6-2 or TRBV6-3 to TRBJ2-3; D might be TRBD2 (6 bases). The V end lost 4 bases, the J end lost 0 bases, and 11 bases lay between the germline ends. The CDR3 is made up of 15 amino acids. Germline CDR1 and CDR2: MNHEY and SVGEGT. The CDR3 DNA reads as TGTGCCAGCAGTTCTCCGGGGACTAGCACAGATACGCAGTATTTT. It translates to CASSSPGTSTDTQYF.

The genes are TRBV13 and TRBJ2-7; D gene unclear. The ends were cut back, 3 bases at V and 1 base at J, with 10 bases in the middle. The CDR3 has 14 residues. Germline V gene sequence: CDR1 PRHDT, CDR2 FYEKMQ (reference sequence). CDR3 nucleotide sequence: TGTGCCAGCAGCTTTGTCCAGAGATCCTACGAGCAGTACTTC. This sequence encodes CASSFVQRSYEQYF.

This chain connects TRBV6-1 to TRBJ1-2; a weak D match, TRBD1 (5 bases). V shed 3 bases and J shed 2 bases, with 7 bases lying between them. The CDR3 loop spans 13 amino acids. CDR1 is MNHNS and CDR2 is SASEGT in the germline V gene. CDR3 bases: TGTGCCAGCAGTGAGGGACGGAACTATGGCTACACCTTC. Residues: CASSEGRNYGYTF.

The table lists this clone with a few counts. This chain joins TRBV10-3 and TRBJ1-1, with 10 positions matching TRBD1. This CDR3 region has 14 residues. From germline, CDR1 is ENHRY and CDR2 SYGVKD. The J segment lost 3 bases and the V segment lost 6 bases, leaving 4 bases of the junction unmatched. CDR3: CAIRWTGGDTEAFF. The CDR3 DNA sequence: TGTGCCATCAGGTGGACAGGGGGAGACACTGAAGCTTTCTTT.

The V and J genes are TRBV4-3 and TRBJ1-2; D not certain. CDR1 is LGHNA, CDR2 YSLEER, per germline. CDR3 length: 15 residues. Trimming left V 4 bases short and J 8 bases short, with 20 bases between. CDR3 sequence reads: CASSRGVWEVQGYTF. CDR3 coding DNA: TGCGCCAGCAGCCGTGGCGTCTGGGAGGTTCAGGGCTACACCTTC.

The chain links TRBV4-1 to TRBJ1-2, with unresolved D. The length of the CDR3 is 12 residues. CDR1 is MGHRA, CDR2 YSYEKL, per germline. V was clipped by 0 bases and J by 9 bases, with 8 bases between them. As DNA, the CDR3 is TGCGCCAGCAGCCAAGAGTGGGGTAGCTACACCTTC. The encoded protein is CASSQEWGSYTF.

This clone was observed a handful of times. The chain couples TRBV7-2 to TRBJ1-4; 7 nucleotides agree with TRBD1. V trimming: 6 bases; J trimming: 8 bases; junction bases outside the gene matches: 12. Per the germline V gene, CDR1 is SGHTA and CDR2 is FQGNSA. The length of the CDR3 is 15 residues. CDR3 DNA: TGTGCCAGCAGTGAAGGGGACAGAGTTTACGAAAAACTGTTTTTT. Translated, it gives CASSEGDRVYEKLFF.

This clone was observed a few times. This chain joins TRBV4-3 and TRBJ1-1; D is unresolved. Germline lookup yields CDR1 LGHNA and CDR2 YSLEER. The V end was cut by 4 bases, the J end by 1 base, with 10 bases between. The CDR3 covers 14 residues. The CDR3 region is CASSPSGGNTEAFF. The CDR3 region has the DNA TGCGCCAGCAGCCCCTCCGGCGGGAACACTGAAGCTTTCTTT.

The V call is TRBV4-2, the J call TRBJ1-2; perhaps TRBD1 as D (5 bases). Germline V gives CDR1 LGHNA, CDR2 YNFKEQ. Trimming removed 4 bases at V and 4 bases at J, with 13 bases between. CDR3 length equals 14 residues. CDR3 region: CASSPGGGSYGYTF. CDR3 sequence (DNA): TGTGCCAGCAGCCCCGGGGGGGGATCCTATGGCTACACCTTC.

The gene calls are TRBV28 and TRBJ1-2, with no clear D. V lost 1 base to trimming and J lost 4 bases, with 22 bases between them. Germline CDR1 is MDHEN and CDR2 is SYDVKM. The CDR3 has 18 amino acids. As DNA, the CDR3 is TGTGCCAGCAGTTTATTCCGGACTGGACTTACTATTAGCTATGGCTACACCTTC. This translates into CASSLFRTGLTISYGYTF.

The chain links TRBV4-3 to TRBJ1-3; D uncertain. The CDR3 has 14 residues. CDR1 LGHNA and CDR2 YSLEER come from the germline V gene. The V and J ends lost 3 bases and 3 bases respectively, with 9 bases between them. As DNA, the CDR3 is TGCGCCAGCAGCCACGACGACGGTGGAAACACCATATATTTT. Translated, it gives CASSHDDGGNTIYF.

The V and J genes are TRBV20-1 and TRBJ1-2, with TRBD1 matching over 11 bases. The CDR3 runs 17 residues. The trim removed 3 bases at V and 2 bases at J, leaving 11 bases unmatched. CDR1 DFQATT and CDR2 SNEGSKA come from the germline V gene (reference sequence). The CDR3 DNA sequence: TGCAGTGCTAGTACCTTGGGACAGGGGGTCCAGAACTATGGCTACACCTTC. It encodes CSASTLGQGVQNYGYTF.

V usage is TRBV6-5 and J usage is TRBJ2-4; TRBD1 aligns across 9 bases. Trimming took 4 bases from V and 9 from J; bases not matched to a gene: 7. The CDR3 contains 14 residues. The germline V gene encodes CDR1 MNHEY and CDR2 SVGAGI. The CDR3 sequence: CASSSGTGMGIQYF. The DNA for the CDR3 is TGTGCCAGCAGTTCCGGGACAGGGATGGGCATTCAGTACTTC.

The rearrangement uses TRBV5-1 and TRBJ2-3, with a possible D match to TRBD1 (6 bases). V lost 0 bases and J 2 bases, leaving 10 bases between the germline ends. Germline V gene data show CDR1 as SGHRS and CDR2 as YFSETQ. This CDR3 has 15 residues. CDR3 nucleotide sequence: TGCGCCAGCAGCTTGGCCGACAGGTTCACAGATACGCAGTATTTT. It is translated as CASSLADRFTDTQYF.

The genes are TRBV19 and TRBJ2-3, with TRBD2 matching over 9 bases. After removal of 1 base from V and 4 bases from J, the junction contained 3 bases not matched to a gene. CDR1 is LNHDA, CDR2 SQIVND, per germline (reference sequence). The CDR3 is 15 amino acids. CDR3 amino acids: CASSIASGVADTQYF. The CDR3, as DNA: TGTGCCAGTAGTATAGCTAGCGGGGTTGCAGATACGCAGTATTTT.

The J gene is TRBJ2-2, the V gene TRBV19, with D tentatively TRBD2 (5 bases). Between the trimmed V and J ends, which lost 3 bases and 4 bases, there was a span of 6 bases. Germline CDR1 LNHDA, CDR2 SQIVND (reference sequence). This CDR3 has 13 residues. In nucleotides, the CDR3 is TGTGCCAGTAGTATCGGGGTCACCGGGGAGCTGTTTTTT. Protein sequence: CASSIGVTGELFF. Full variable domain (remainder filled in from reference TRBV19 and TRBJ2-2): DGGITQSPKYLFRKEGQNVTLSCEQNLNHDAMYWYRQDPGQGLRLIYYSQIVNDFQKGDIAEGYSVSREKKESFPLTVTSAQKNPTAFYLCASSIGVTGELFFGEGSRLTVL.

The rearrangement links TRBV21-1 to TRBJ2-7. TRBV21-1 is a listed pseudogene. The CDR3 spans 12 residues. Here the CDR3 reads CASPGPSHEQYF. CDR3 bases: TGTGCCAGCCCTGGACCCTCGCACGAGCAGTACTTC.

The genes are TRBV18 and TRBJ2-1; 10 nucleotides line up with TRBD2. The CDR3 is 14 residues long. V dropped 2 bases and J dropped 6; count of bases not matched to a gene: 1. Germline lookup yields CDR1 KGHSH and CDR2 LQKENI. The DNA for the CDR3 is TGTGCCAGCTCACCAAGCGGGGGGGCCAATGAGCAGTTCTTC. Protein: CASSPSGGANEQFF.

The chain couples TRBV28 to TRBJ1-4; D is uncertain. Germline loops: CDR1 MDHEN, CDR2 SYDVKM. The CDR3 is 12 residues long. With 6 bases removed from V and 5 bases from J, the gap between germline ends came to 7 bases. The CDR3: CASRKPNEKLFF. In nucleotides, the CDR3 is TGTGCCAGCAGAAAACCGAATGAAAAACTGTTTTTT.